This entry lists 4 T cell receptor beta chains sequenced from one sample in a study of T cells in Graves' hyperthyroidism and ophthalmopathy. RNA transcripts yielded amplified TCR beta CDR3 regions. HTBI primers were employed in a first-round RT-PCR of the TCR CDR3. A single record per CDR3 protein comes from TCRdb applying MiXCR to the multiplex PCR reads. The data show 89,000 or so distinct CDR3 sequences, roughly 37% seen once. Specimen: peripheral blood or thyroid tissue (not recorded which). These receptors were taken from a woman in her thirties with Graves' hyperthyroidism.

This clonotype was seen repeatedly, ten times or more. This sequence joins TRBV27 and TRBJ1-5; D not resolved. This CDR3 is built from 14 residues. In germline, CDR1 is MNHEY, CDR2 SMNVEV (reference sequence). Trimming removed 0 bases at V and 9 bases at J, with 12 bases between. This CDR3 is CASSLSSALRPQHF. The CDR3 DNA reads TGTGCCAGCAGTTTATCTAGTGCCTTGAGGCCCCAGCATTTT.

In its sample, this clonotype was seen once. Being one base from a much bigger clone, this may be a read error. The chain has TRBV2 and TRBJ1-1, with unresolved D. V lost 5 bases and J 4 bases, leaving 14 bases between the germline ends. Germline V gene data show CDR1 as SNHLY and CDR2 as FYNNEI. CDR3 size: 14 residues. This CDR3 is CASSLAVGSTEAFF. The CDR3 nucleotides read TGTGCCAGCAGTCTCGCGGTTGGGAGCACTGAAGCTTTCTTT.

In its sample, this clonotype was seen many times. V is TRBV7-2 and J is TRBJ2-3, with 7 nucleotides matching TRBD2. V was pared by 2 bases and J by 7 bases, with 12 bases of the junction left unmatched. Germline V gene sequence: CDR1 SGHTA, CDR2 FQGNSA. There are 16 residues in the CDR3. The CDR3 loop reads CASSLSGGSGANTQYF. The CDR3 region has the DNA TGTGCCAGCAGCTTATCTGGCGGGAGTGGCGCAAATACGCAGTATTTT.

This clonotype showed up just a few times. This chain connects TRBV7-9 to TRBJ1-4, with a possible D match to TRBD1 (5 bases). The germline V and J ends were trimmed by 7 bases and 6 bases, with 21 bases remaining between them. The CDR3 runs to 16 residues. Germline V gives CDR1 SEHNR, CDR2 FQNEAQ (reference sequence). The DNA of the CDR3 is TGTGCCAGCATCCCCTCCGTTGGGGGTGATTATGAAAAACTGTTTTTT. It yields the protein CASIPSVGGDYEKLFF.